Each of the 21 T cell receptor beta chains below was sequenced from the same sample in a study of blood T cells in healthy people across ages. A second PCR of roughly 7 to 11 cycles used a sample-barcoded 5' primer and a J-beta primer mix. MiXCR, applied by TCRdb to the 5' RACE reads, yields one record per CDR3 protein. Found here are some 1,500,000 distinct CDR3 sequences, about 45% of them singletons; the top ten hold about 4.1%. Specimen: blood. These receptor sequences come from a woman aged 18-29 years in good health.

The V call is TRBV27, the J call TRBJ2-1; D possibly corresponds to TRBD1 (5 bases). V lost 3 bases and J 5 bases, leaving 11 bases between the germline ends. The CDR3 totals 14 residues. The germline V gene has CDR1 MNHEY and CDR2 SMNVEV (reference sequence). In DNA, the CDR3 is TGTGCCAGCAGTTTCGGCAGGGTAAACAATGAGCAGTTCTTC. Protein: CASSFGRVNNEQFF.

The chain carries TRBV20-1 and TRBJ1-1; a weak D match, TRBD1 (5 bases). CDR1 is DFQATT and CDR2 is SNEGSKA in the germline V gene (reference sequence). The CDR3 length is 14 residues. The V end lost 3 bases, the J end lost 2 bases, and 13 bases lay between the germline ends. As DNA, the CDR3 is TGCAGTGCTAGCCGCGGACATAGTAACACTGAAGCTTTCTTT. Residues: CSASRGHSNTEAFF.

This clonotype showed up just a few times. The CDR3 loop is CSARDPRTRTDTQYF. CDR3 in DNA: TGCAGTGCTAGAGATCCCCGGACTAGAACAGATACGCAGTATTTT. The chain couples TRBV20-1 to TRBJ2-3, with 7 bases that match TRBD2. The CDR3 has 15 residues. After removal of 0 bases from V and 3 bases from J, the junction contained 6 bases not matched to a gene. CDR1 and CDR2 from the germline V gene are DFQATT and SNEGSKA (reference sequence).

This clonotype was recorded a few times. The chain couples TRBV6-6 to TRBJ1-5, with 9 bases aligning to TRBD1. Germline loops: CDR1 MNHNY, CDR2 SVGAGI (reference sequence). V was clipped by 9 bases and J by 3 bases; unmatched bases: 9. This CDR3 spans 15 amino acids. The CDR3 protein is CASGGGQGANQPQHF. The CDR3 DNA sequence: TGTGCCAGTGGGGGGGGACAGGGAGCCAATCAGCCCCAGCATTTT.

This clonotype was observed a few times. V and J are TRBV7-2 and TRBJ1-1; 7 nucleotides match TRBD1. The CDR3 runs to 13 residues. V gave up 3 bases and J gave up 7 bases; unmatched junction bases: 5. Germline V CDR1 and CDR2: SGHTA, FQGNSA. Here the CDR3 DNA reads TGTGCCAGCAGCTTTACAGGGGACCTTGAAGCTTTCTTT. Its translation is CASSFTGDLEAFF.

The CDR3 here is CASRTSGDYNEQFF. The DNA of the CDR3 is TGTGCCAGCAGGACTAGCGGGGACTACAATGAGCAGTTCTTC. This chain joins TRBV27 and TRBJ2-1, with 11 positions matching TRBD2. The CDR3 totals 14 residues. Germline CDR1 MNHEY, CDR2 SMNVEV (reference sequence). After removal of 6 bases from V and 3 bases from J, the junction contained 1 base not matched to a gene.

The chain joins TRBV7-2 to TRBJ1-5; 8 bases fit TRBD1. The CDR3 is 15 residues long. With V trimmed by 4 bases and J by 2 bases, 4 bases remained unmatched. The germline CDR1 and CDR2 sequences are SGHTA and FQGNSA. CDR3 loop: CASSSQGARNQPQHF. DNA of the CDR3: TGTGCCAGCAGCTCCCAGGGGGCTCGCAATCAGCCCCAGCATTTT.

This rearrangement joins TRBV9 to TRBJ2-7; a weak D match, TRBD2 (6 bases). V gave up 0 bases and J gave up 7 bases, with 20 bases separating them. Germline V CDR1 and CDR2: SGDLS, YYNGEE. The CDR3 covers 16 residues. The CDR3 is CASSVGIGSYYNEQYF. The CDR3 DNA is TGTGCCAGCAGCGTAGGTATCGGGAGCTACTACAATGAGCAGTACTTC.

This clonotype appeared a few times. The chain recombines TRBV4-3 with TRBJ2-1; D is unresolved. V was shortened by 0 bases and J by 3 bases, with 12 bases between the two germline ends. Germline CDR1 is LGHNA and CDR2 is YSLEER. CDR3 size: 16 residues. CDR3 amino acids: CASSQDRTANYNEQFF. In DNA, the CDR3 is TGCGCCAGCAGCCAAGATCGGACCGCGAACTACAATGAGCAGTTCTTC.

This clonotype was seen a handful of times. The chain carries TRBV6-1 and TRBJ2-5; D is possibly TRBD2 (6 bases). The CDR3 runs 16 residues. Trimming shortened V by 7 bases and J by 5 bases, and 23 bases separated the two germline ends. The germline V gene encodes CDR1 MNHNS and CDR2 SASEGT. The CDR3 reads CASTGSEHQGRETQYF. In DNA, the CDR3 is TGTGCCAGCACCGGGAGCGAACATCAGGGACGGGAGACCCAGTACTTC.

This chain connects TRBV9 to TRBJ2-4; perhaps TRBD2 as D (5 bases). Matching the DNA end better, TRBJ2-7 makes the J call doubtful. The CDR3 has 14 amino acids. The germline CDR1 and CDR2 sequences are SGDLS and YYNGEE. In nucleotides, the CDR3 is TGTGCCAGCAGCCCAGGCGACTACTCCTACGAGCAGTACTTC. It translates to CASSPGDYSYEQYF.

This rearrangement joins TRBV6-6 to TRBJ1-6; D remains ambiguous. Per the germline V gene, CDR1 is MNHNY and CDR2 is SVGAGI (reference sequence). Trimming shortened V by 0 bases and J by 3 bases, and 6 bases separated the two germline ends. The CDR3 runs 15 residues. The DNA of the CDR3 is TGTGCCAGCAGTTACTCTGAAGACTATAATTCACCCCTCCACTTT. Protein sequence: CASSYSEDYNSPLHF.

The V gene is TRBV7-2, the J gene TRBJ1-1; D uncertain. The CDR3 length is 13 residues. Trimming stripped 5 bases from V and 4 bases from J, with 11 bases between. Germline values: CDR1 SGHTA, CDR2 FQGNSA. CDR3 DNA: TGTGCCAGCAGCCCCTCTTCTCCCACTGAAGCTTTCTTT. Its translation: CASSPSSPTEAFF.

A few counts support this clonotype. The junction differs from germline at one of its ends, possibly a read error. V gene TRBV6-2 or TRBV6-3 combines with J gene TRBJ2-1; no firm D call. The V gene's germline CDR1 is MNHEY and CDR2 SVGEGT. The CDR3 spans 12 residues. CDR3 DNA sequence: TGTGCCAGCAGGTACTGGGACAATGAGCAGTTCTTC. It translates to CASRYWDNEQFF.

This clonotype was counted a few times. This chain connects TRBV15 to TRBJ2-7; D might be TRBD1 or TRBD2, each matching 5 bases. Germline CDR1 LNHNV, CDR2 YYDKDF (reference sequence). Trimming pared 5 bases from V and 1 base from J, leaving 12 bases between. The CDR3 extends over 14 amino acids. In DNA form, the CDR3 reads TGTGCCACCAGCCCCGGGACGATATCCTACGAGCAGTACTTC. This codes for CATSPGTISYEQYF. Filled out from reference TRBV15 and TRBJ2-7, the complete variable domain reads DAMVIQNPRYQVTQFGKPVTLSCSQTLNHNVMYWYQQKSSQAPKLLFHYYDKDFNNEADTPDNFQSRRPNTSFCFLDIRSPGLGDTAMYLCATSPGTISYEQYFGPGTRLTVT.

This clonotype was seen a few times. The chain links TRBV7-9 to TRBJ2-7; D gene ambiguous. Germline CDR1 is SEHNR and CDR2 is FQNEAQ (reference sequence). V lost 2 bases and J 6 bases, leaving 8 bases between the germline ends. The CDR3 extends over 12 amino acids. The CDR3 region is CASSLSVGEQYF. CDR3 coding DNA: TGTGCCAGCAGCTTATCCGTGGGCGAGCAGTACTTC.

The chain carries TRBV20-1 and TRBJ2-5, with D perhaps assigned TRBD1 or TRBD2 (5 bases each). Germline values: CDR1 DFQATT, CDR2 SNEGSKA (reference sequence). Trimming left V 0 bases short and J 3 bases short, with 11 bases between. The CDR3 spans 14 residues. The CDR3 spells CSARDHRGKETQYF. The DNA of the CDR3 is TGCAGTGCTAGAGATCACCGGGGCAAAGAGACCCAGTACTTC.

This clonotype was detected a few times. The CDR3 DNA follows: TGTGCCAGCAGCTTAGGGGGGGCGGATTGGTTTGAGCAGTACTTC. This translates into CASSLGGADWFEQYF. The chain is built from TRBV7-2 and TRBJ2-7; the D call may be TRBD1 or TRBD2 (6 bases each). V lost 1 base and J 7 bases, leaving 17 bases between the germline ends. The CDR3 extends over 15 amino acids. The germline CDR1 and CDR2 sequences are SGHTA and FQGNSA.

V usage is TRBV15 and J usage is TRBJ2-2, with D perhaps matching TRBD1 (5 bases). Per the germline V gene, CDR1 is LNHNV and CDR2 is YYDKDF (reference sequence). There are 13 residues in the CDR3. With 1 base removed from V and 6 bases from J, the gap between germline ends came to 6 bases. CDR3 sequence reads: CATSRATAGELFF. CDR3 sequence (DNA): TGTGCCACCAGCAGAGCGACAGCCGGGGAGCTGTTTTTT. The whole variable domain, remainder taken from reference TRBV15 and TRBJ2-2, is DAMVIQNPRYQVTQFGKPVTLSCSQTLNHNVMYWYQQKSSQAPKLLFHYYDKDFNNEADTPDNFQSRRPNTSFCFLDIRSPGLGDTAMYLCATSRATAGELFFGEGSRLTVL.

This clonotype showed up many times. This chain uses TRBV12-3 or TRBV12-4 with TRBJ1-2, with 7 bases lining up with TRBD1. The CDR3 spans 15 residues. J lost 6 bases, V lost 4 bases, and 11 bases had no gene match. In DNA, the CDR3 is TGTGCCAGCAGTTCATATGACAGGGTAGTGCATGGCTACACCTTC. It yields the protein CASSSYDRVVHGYTF.

This clonotype occurred a few times. This chain uses TRBV20-1 with TRBJ2-1; a weak D match, TRBD2 (6 bases). This CDR3 spans 12 amino acids. Deletions cut 8 bases from V and 4 bases from J, with 12 bases between. Germline V gene data show CDR1 as DFQATT and CDR2 as SNEGSKA (reference sequence). This CDR3 reads CSTSGLYNEQFF. CDR3 coding DNA: TGCAGTACCTCGGGACTTTACAATGAGCAGTTCTTC.